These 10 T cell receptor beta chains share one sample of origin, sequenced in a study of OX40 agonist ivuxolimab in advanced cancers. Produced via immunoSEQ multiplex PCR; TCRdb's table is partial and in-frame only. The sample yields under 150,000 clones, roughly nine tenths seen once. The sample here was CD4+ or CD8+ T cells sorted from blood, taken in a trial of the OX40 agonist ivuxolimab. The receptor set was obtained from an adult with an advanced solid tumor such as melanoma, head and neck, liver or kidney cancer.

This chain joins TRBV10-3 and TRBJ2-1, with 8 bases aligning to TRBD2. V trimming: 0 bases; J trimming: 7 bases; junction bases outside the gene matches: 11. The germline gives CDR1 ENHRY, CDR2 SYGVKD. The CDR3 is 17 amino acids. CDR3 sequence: CAISESPGDGRGNEQFF. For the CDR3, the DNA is TGTGCCATCAGTGAGTCTCCCGGGGACGGGAGGGGTAATGAGCAGTTCTTC.

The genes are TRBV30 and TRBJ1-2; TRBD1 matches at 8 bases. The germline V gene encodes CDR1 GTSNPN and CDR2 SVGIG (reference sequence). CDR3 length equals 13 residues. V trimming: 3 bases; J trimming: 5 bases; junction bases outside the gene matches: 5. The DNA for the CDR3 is TGTGCCTGGAGAAACCAGGGGGCTTATGGCTACACCTTC. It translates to CAWRNQGAYGYTF.

CDR3: CASSYTSPTGELFF. CDR3 nucleotide sequence: TGTGCCAGCAGCTATACCTCGCCCACCGGGGAGCTGTTTTTT. The chain is built from TRBV7-2 and TRBJ2-2; D is unclear. This CDR3 spans 14 amino acids. V lost 4 bases to trimming and J lost 4 bases, with 10 bases between them. Germline assignment: CDR1 SGHTA and CDR2 FQGNSA.

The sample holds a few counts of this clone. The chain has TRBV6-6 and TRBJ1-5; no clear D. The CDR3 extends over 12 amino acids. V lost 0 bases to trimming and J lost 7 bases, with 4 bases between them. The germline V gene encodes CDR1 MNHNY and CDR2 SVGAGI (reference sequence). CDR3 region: CASSYSGQPQHF. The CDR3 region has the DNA TGTGCCAGCAGTTACTCAGGACAGCCCCAGCATTTT.

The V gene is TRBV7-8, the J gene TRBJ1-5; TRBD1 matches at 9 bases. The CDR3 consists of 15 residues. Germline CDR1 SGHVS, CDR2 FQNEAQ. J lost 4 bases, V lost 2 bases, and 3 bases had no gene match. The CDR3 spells CASSLQGTGNQPQHF. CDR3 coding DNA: TGTGCCAGCAGCTTACAGGGGACAGGGAATCAGCCCCAGCATTTT.

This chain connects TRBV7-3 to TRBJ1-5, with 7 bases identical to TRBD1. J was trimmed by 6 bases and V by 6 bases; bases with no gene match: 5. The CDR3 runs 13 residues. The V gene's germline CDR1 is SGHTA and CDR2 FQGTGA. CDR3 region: CASRQGFAQPQHF. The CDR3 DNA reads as TGTGCCAGCAGACAGGGGTTTGCTCAGCCCCAGCATTTT.

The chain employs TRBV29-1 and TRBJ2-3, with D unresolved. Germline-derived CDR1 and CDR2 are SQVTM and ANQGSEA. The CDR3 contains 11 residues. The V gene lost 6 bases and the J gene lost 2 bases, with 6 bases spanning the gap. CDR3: CSVVFTDTQYF. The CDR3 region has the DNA TGCAGCGTCGTCTTCACAGATACGCAGTATTTT.

The CDR3: CSVDRAQFF. Here the CDR3 DNA reads TGCAGCGTCGACAGGGCCCAGTTCTTC. J is TRBJ2-1 and V is TRBV29-1; 7 bases line up with TRBD1. The CDR3 has 9 amino acids. CDR1 SQVTM and CDR2 ANQGSEA come from the germline V gene. The V and J ends lost 6 bases and 13 bases, in that order; junction bases with no gene match: 3.

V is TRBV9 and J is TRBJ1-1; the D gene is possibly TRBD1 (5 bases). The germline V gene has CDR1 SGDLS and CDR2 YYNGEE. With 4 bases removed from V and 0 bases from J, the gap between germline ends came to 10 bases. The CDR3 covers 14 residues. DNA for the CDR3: TGTGCCAGCAGCACCGGGACCTTGAACACTGAAGCTTTCTTT. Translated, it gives CASSTGTLNTEAFF.

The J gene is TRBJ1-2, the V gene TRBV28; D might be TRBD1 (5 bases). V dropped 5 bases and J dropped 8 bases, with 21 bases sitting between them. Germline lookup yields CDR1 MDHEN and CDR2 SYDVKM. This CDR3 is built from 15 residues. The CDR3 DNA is TGTGCCAGCAGTACTTTGTCAGGGCGACTAAGAGGCTACACCTTC. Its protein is CASSTLSGRLRGYTF.